These 13 T cell receptor beta chains originate from one sample sequenced in a study of T cells in Graves' hyperthyroidism and ophthalmopathy. RNA transcripts gave rise to amplified TCR beta CDR3 regions. HTBI primers drove first-round RT-PCR of the TCR CDR3. TCRdb redid the calling of the multiplex PCR reads with MiXCR, one entry per CDR3 protein. Of roughly 400,000 distinct CDR3 sequences listed, around 14% are singletons. The sequenced sample was blood. The origin of the receptors is a young woman with Graves' hyperthyroidism that later progressed to Graves' ophthalmopathy.

This chain's CDR3 is CASSLLPDRPDNQPQHF. The CDR3, as DNA: TGTGCCAGCAGCCTCCTGCCGGACAGGCCCGACAATCAGCCCCAGCATTTT. V usage is TRBV5-5 and J usage is TRBJ1-5, with 7 bases that match TRBD1. Per germline, CDR1 SGHKS and CDR2 YYEKEE (reference sequence). The junction had 13 bases not matched to a gene; V was cut back by 4 bases and J by 3 bases. CDR3 length equals 17 residues. The entire variable domain, with the rest obtained from reference TRBV5-5 and TRBJ1-5, is as follows: DAGVTQSPTHLIKTRGQQVTLRCSPISGHKSVSWYQQVLGQGPQFIFQYYEKEERGRGNFPDRFSARQFPNYSSELNVNALLLGDSALYLCASSLLPDRPDNQPQHFGDGTRLSIL.

This clonotype was seen repeatedly, ten times or more. CDR3 region: CSARGTSGSLGDNEQFF. DNA for the CDR3: TGCAGTGCTAGGGGGACTAGCGGGAGCCTGGGCGACAATGAGCAGTTCTTC. V is TRBV20-1 and J is TRBJ2-1; 14 bases match TRBD2. Germline V CDR1 and CDR2: DFQATT, SNEGSKA (reference sequence). This CDR3 comprises 17 residues. Trimming cost V 3 bases and J 5 bases; bases outside gene matches: 9.

This clonotype has ten or more counts. This chain connects TRBV13 to TRBJ1-1, with D hard to call. Germline assignment: CDR1 PRHDT and CDR2 FYEKMQ (reference sequence). The V end was cut by 5 bases, the J end by 8 bases, with 9 bases between. The CDR3 is 11 amino acids. CDR3 residues: CASSGSGEAFF. CDR3 DNA: TGTGCCAGCAGCGGGTCGGGGGAAGCTTTCTTT.

The chain joins TRBV6-2 or TRBV6-3 to TRBJ2-5, with 13 positions matching TRBD2. This CDR3 is 15 amino acids long. V was pared by 5 bases and J by 4 bases, with 4 bases of the junction left unmatched. CDR1 and CDR2 from the germline V gene are MNHEY and SVGEGT. The CDR3 coding sequence is TGTGCCAGCAGTGGACTAGCGGGAGCACGAGAGACCCAGTACTTC. Translating gives CASSGLAGARETQYF.

This clonotype has a count of ten or more. The V and J genes are TRBV2 and TRBJ2-5, with D maybe TRBD2 (5 bases). The CDR3 consists of 15 residues. V was trimmed by 8 bases and J by 5 bases, leaving 21 bases between them. Germline V CDR1 and CDR2: SNHLY, FYNNEI. This CDR3 is CASGPTSGGGETQYF. The CDR3 coding sequence is TGTGCCAGCGGACCCACCTCAGGCGGCGGGGAGACCCAGTACTTC. Drawing the rest from reference TRBV2 and TRBJ2-5, the complete variable domain is EPEVTQTPSHQVTQMGQEVILRCVPISNHLYFYWYRQILGQKVEFLVSFYNNEISEKSEIFDDQFSVERPDGSNFTLKIRSTKLEDSAMYFCASGPTSGGGETQYFGPGTRLLVL.

This clonotype was counted ten times or more. DNA for the CDR3: TGTGCCAGCAGGATGACAGGGAGCTCCTACAATGAGCAGTTCTTC. Translated: CASRMTGSSYNEQFF. V usage is TRBV2 and J usage is TRBJ2-1; 7 nucleotides align to TRBD1. The CDR3 length is 15 residues. CDR1 is SNHLY, CDR2 FYNNEI, per germline. J gave up 0 bases and V 6 bases, and 5 bases lay outside the gene matches. The complete variable domain, with remaining parts taken from reference TRBV2 and TRBJ2-1, reads EPEVTQTPSHQVTQMGQEVILRCVPISNHLYFYWYRQILGQKVEFLVSFYNNEISEKSEIFDDQFSVERPDGSNFTLKIRSTKLEDSAMYFCASRMTGSSYNEQFFGPGTRLTVL.

This chain links TRBV7-2 with TRBJ2-2; D uncertain. The ends were cut back, 3 bases at V and 0 bases at J, with 5 bases in the middle. Germline V gene lookup returns CDR1 SGHTA and CDR2 FQGNSA. The length of the CDR3 is 14 residues. The DNA for the CDR3 is TGTGCCAGCAGCTTGATATCGAACACCGGGGAGCTGTTTTTT. Translation gives CASSLISNTGELFF.

This clonotype was found a few times. The chain uses TRBV2 and TRBJ2-4; the D is unclear. CDR1 and CDR2 (germline): SNHLY, FYNNEI. The CDR3 spans 13 residues. V was trimmed by 9 bases and J by 3 bases, leaving 12 bases between them. CDR3 bases: TGTGCCAGGCAGGAGAGAGACAAAAACATTCAGTACTTC. It encodes CARQERDKNIQYF.

The chain is built from TRBV20-1 and TRBJ1-5; weak D call: TRBD1 (5 bases). CDR3 size: 16 residues. V was trimmed by 3 bases and J by 5 bases, leaving 20 bases between them. Germline lookup yields CDR1 DFQATT and CDR2 SNEGSKA (reference sequence). DNA of the CDR3: TGCAGTGCTAGGGCCAGGGATAAAGAGATCGATCAGCCCCAGCATTTT. This codes for CSARARDKEIDQPQHF.

The rearrangement uses TRBV7-9 and TRBJ1-4; 8 bases line up with TRBD1. Trimming cost V 4 bases and J 5 bases; bases outside gene matches: 15. The germline V gene encodes CDR1 SEHNR and CDR2 FQNEAQ (reference sequence). The CDR3 has 18 amino acids. The CDR3 nucleotides are TGTGCCAGCAGCTCCGTCCAGGAGACAGGGGATTGGAATGAAAAACTGTTTTTT. Amino acid sequence: CASSSVQETGDWNEKLFF. Based on the CDR3 plus reference TRBV7-9 and TRBJ1-4, the full variable domain is DTGVSQNPRHKITKRGQNVTFRCDPISEHNRLYWYRQTLGQGPEFLTYFQNEAQLEKSRLLSDRFSAERPKGSFSTLEIQRTEQGDSAMYLCASSSVQETGDWNEKLFFGSGTQLSVL.

This clonotype has at least ten counts. This chain joins TRBV7-8 and TRBJ2-1, with D perhaps TRBD2 (6 bases). The ends were cut back, 4 bases at V and 4 bases at J, with 23 bases in the middle. The CDR3 sequence is 18 residues long. The germline gives CDR1 SGHVS, CDR2 FQNEAQ. CDR3 loop: CASSSIIPVKLAYNEQFF. DNA for the CDR3: TGTGCCAGCAGCTCAATAATTCCGGTTAAGCTAGCGTACAATGAGCAGTTCTTC. Supplemented by reference TRBV7-8 and TRBJ2-1, the full variable domain reads GAGVSQSPRYKVAKRGQDVALRCDPISGHVSLFWYQQALGQGPEFLTYFQNEAQLDKSGLPSDRFFAERPEGSVSTLKIQRTQQEDSAVYLCASSSIIPVKLAYNEQFFGPGTRLTVL.

The genes are TRBV2 and TRBJ1-5; D unresolved. The germline V and J ends were trimmed by 4 bases and 5 bases, with 3 bases remaining between them. Germline V gives CDR1 SNHLY, CDR2 FYNNEI. This CDR3 comprises 11 residues. In DNA form, the CDR3 reads TGTGCCAGCAGTGGGGATCAGCCCCAGCATTTT. As protein: CASSGDQPQHF.

This clonotype was seen a few times. V gene TRBV10-3 combines with J gene TRBJ2-7; the match to TRBD2 covers 7 bases. This CDR3 has 13 amino acids. J gave up 6 bases and V 3 bases, and 5 bases lay outside the gene matches. CDR1 and CDR2 from the germline V gene are ENHRY and SYGVKD. CDR3 sequence reads: CAISDLTSTEQYF. CDR3 DNA: TGTGCCATCAGTGATTTGACTAGCACCGAGCAGTACTTC.